The rows below give T cell receptor beta chains drawn from one sample of a study of shared clonotypes between healthy human individuals. Measured with immunoSEQ multiplex PCR; TCRdb has only the in-frame clones, and not every one. The sample consists of over 400,000 clones, about 85% of them appearing once. Specimen: PBMCs. The receptors were sampled from a middle-aged woman in good health. Some clones in this sample may be carry-over from other donors' samples. CDR3s include the opening cysteine and the closing phenylalanine or tryptophan. A D gene is named only where the DNA matches it firmly. Some rows mark clone size as missing; the rest say once, few, many or name a class of expanded clone.

>TRBJ2-4|-|TRBV25-1|once
TGTGCCAGCAGTGAATCGAGCGACCCTGTAAACATTCAGTACTTC
CASSESSDPVNIQYF
>TRBJ1-5|-|TRBV19|-
TGTGCCAGTAGTATAGGGGGCAATCAGCCCCAGCATTTT
CASSIGGNQPQHF
>TRBJ2-1|-|TRBV2|few
TGTGCCAGCAGTGAAAGGGGGGAGCAGTTCTTC
CASSERGEQFF
>TRBJ2-3|-|TRBV27|once
TGTGCCAGCAGTTTAAGGGGGGGGGACACAGATACGCAGTATTTT
CASSLRGGDTDTQYF
>TRBJ2-2|TRBD2|TRBV7-9|once
TGTGCCAGCAGCTTTCGCGGGGGGGACACCGGGGAGCTGTTTTTT
CASSFRGGDTGELFF
>TRBJ1-2|-|TRBV27|-
TGTGCCAGCAGTTTATCCCGACAAAGCGGCTACACCTTC
CASSLSRQSGYTF
>TRBJ2-7|-|TRBV15|-
TGTGCCACCAGCAGAGATGAGGGTTACGAGCAGTACTTC
CATSRDEGYEQYF
>TRBJ2-7|-|TRBV6-5|many
TGTGCCAGCAGTTACTCTGAGACAGGAGCCTACGAGCAGTACTTC
CASSYSETGAYEQYF
>TRBJ1-1|TRBD1|TRBV6-5|-
TGTGCCAGCAGTGAACAGGGGGCCGACACTGAAGCTTTCTTT
CASSEQGADTEAFF
>TRBJ1-3|TRBD1|TRBV4-2|few
TGTGCCAGCAGCCAAGGGGCAGGGGGCTCTGGAAACACCATATATTTT
CASSQGAGGSGNTIYF
>TRBJ2-1|-|TRBV29-1|many
TGCAGCGTTGAAGTTAAGGTTCTCGGCGATGAGCAGTTCTTC
CSVEVKVLGDEQFF